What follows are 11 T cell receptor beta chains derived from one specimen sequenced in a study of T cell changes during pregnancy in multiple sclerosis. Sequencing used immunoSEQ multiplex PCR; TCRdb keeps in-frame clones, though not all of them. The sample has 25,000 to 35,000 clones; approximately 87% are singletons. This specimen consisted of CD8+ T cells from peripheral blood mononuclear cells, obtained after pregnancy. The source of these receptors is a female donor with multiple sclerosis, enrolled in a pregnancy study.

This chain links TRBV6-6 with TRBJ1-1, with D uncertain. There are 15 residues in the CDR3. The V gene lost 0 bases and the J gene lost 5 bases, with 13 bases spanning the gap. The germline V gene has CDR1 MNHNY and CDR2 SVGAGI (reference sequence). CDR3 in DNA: TGTGCCAGCAGTTACTCGATAGCTATTTTGACTGAAGCTTTCTTT. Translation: CASSYSIAILTEAFF.

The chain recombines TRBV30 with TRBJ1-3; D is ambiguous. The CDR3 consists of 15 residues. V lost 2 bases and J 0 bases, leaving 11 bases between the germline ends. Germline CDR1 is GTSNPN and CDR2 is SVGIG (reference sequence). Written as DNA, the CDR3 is TGTGCCTGGAGTACACAGCCATTCTCTGGAAACACCATATATTTT. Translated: CAWSTQPFSGNTIYF.

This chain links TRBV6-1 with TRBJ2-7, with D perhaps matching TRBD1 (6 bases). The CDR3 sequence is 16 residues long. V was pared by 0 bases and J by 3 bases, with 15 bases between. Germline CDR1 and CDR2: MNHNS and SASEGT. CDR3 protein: CASSEARQAVRYEQYF. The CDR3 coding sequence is TGTGCCAGCAGTGAAGCAAGACAGGCGGTTCGCTACGAGCAGTACTTC.

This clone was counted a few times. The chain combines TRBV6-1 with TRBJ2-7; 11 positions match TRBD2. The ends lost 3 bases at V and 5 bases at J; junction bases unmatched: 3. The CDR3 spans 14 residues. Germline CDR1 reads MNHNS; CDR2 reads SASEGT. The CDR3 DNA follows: TGTGCCAGCAGTGAGGGACTAGCGGTGAACGAGCAGTACTTC. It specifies CASSEGLAVNEQYF.

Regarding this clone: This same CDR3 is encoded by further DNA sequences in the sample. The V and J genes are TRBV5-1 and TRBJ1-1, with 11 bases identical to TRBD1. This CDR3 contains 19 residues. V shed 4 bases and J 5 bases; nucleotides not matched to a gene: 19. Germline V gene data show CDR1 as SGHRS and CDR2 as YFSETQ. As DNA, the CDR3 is TGCGCCAGCAGCCCTAAGTCCGGGACAGGGGGGACTCTGGGGACTGAAGCTTTCTTT. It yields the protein CASSPKSGTGGTLGTEAFF.

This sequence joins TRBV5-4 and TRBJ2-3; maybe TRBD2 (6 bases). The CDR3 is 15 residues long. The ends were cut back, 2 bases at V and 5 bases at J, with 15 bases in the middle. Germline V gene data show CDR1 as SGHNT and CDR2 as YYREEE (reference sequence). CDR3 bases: TGTGCCAGCAGCTTAGGGTTCCTGCGGGGAGATACGCAGTATTTT. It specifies CASSLGFLRGDTQYF.

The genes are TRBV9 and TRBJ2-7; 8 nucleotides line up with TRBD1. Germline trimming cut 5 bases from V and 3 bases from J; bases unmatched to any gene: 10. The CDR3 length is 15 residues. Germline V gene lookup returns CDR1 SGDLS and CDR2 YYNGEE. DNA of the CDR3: TGTGCCAGCAGTCTCGGACAGGGTCCTGTCTACGAGCAGTACTTC. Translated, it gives CASSLGQGPVYEQYF.

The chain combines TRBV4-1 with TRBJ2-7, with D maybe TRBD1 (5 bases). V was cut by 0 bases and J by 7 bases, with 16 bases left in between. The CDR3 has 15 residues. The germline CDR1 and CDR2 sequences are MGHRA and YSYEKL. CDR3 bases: TGCGCCAGCAGCCAAGATGAGTCAGGGTCTTGGGAGCAGTACTTC. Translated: CASSQDESGSWEQYF.

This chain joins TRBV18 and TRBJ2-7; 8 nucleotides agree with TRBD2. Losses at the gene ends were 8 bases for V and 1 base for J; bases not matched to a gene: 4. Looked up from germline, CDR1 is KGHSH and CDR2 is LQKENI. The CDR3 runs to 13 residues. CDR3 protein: CASLTSESYEQYF. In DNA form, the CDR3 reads TGTGCCAGCCTGACTAGCGAATCCTACGAGCAGTACTTC.

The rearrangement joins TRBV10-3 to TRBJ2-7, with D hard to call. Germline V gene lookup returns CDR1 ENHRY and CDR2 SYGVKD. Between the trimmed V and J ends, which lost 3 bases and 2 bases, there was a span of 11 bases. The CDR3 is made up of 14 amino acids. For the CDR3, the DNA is TGTGCCATCAGTGAAGGCAGACAAGCCTACGAGCAGTACTTC. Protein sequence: CAISEGRQAYEQYF.

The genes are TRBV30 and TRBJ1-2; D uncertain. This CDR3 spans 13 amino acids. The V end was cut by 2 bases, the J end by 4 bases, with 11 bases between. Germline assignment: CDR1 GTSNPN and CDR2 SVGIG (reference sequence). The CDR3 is CAWSWRESYGYTF. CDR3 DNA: TGTGCCTGGAGTTGGAGGGAGAGCTATGGCTACACCTTC.